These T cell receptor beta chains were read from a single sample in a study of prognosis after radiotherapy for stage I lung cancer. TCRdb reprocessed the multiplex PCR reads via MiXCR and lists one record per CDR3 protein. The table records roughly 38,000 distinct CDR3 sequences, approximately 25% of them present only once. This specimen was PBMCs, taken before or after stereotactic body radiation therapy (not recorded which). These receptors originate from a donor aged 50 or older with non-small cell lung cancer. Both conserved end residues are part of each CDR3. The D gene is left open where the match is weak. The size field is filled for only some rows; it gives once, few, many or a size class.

cdr3_aa: CSARRTGRSYEQYF
cdr3_nt: TGCAGTGCTAGACGGACAGGACGCTCCTACGAGCAGTACTTC
j_call: TRBJ2-7
d_call: TRBD1
v_call: TRBV20-1
clone_size: many

cdr3_aa: CSARGTATNYGYTF
cdr3_nt: TGCAGTGCTAGGGGGACAGCTACTAACTATGGCTACACCTTC
j_call: TRBJ1-2
d_call: TRBD1
v_call: TRBV20-1
clone_size: many

cdr3_aa: CASSSYATTSGSTDTQYF
cdr3_nt: TGTGCCAGCTCATCTTATGCCACAACTAGCGGGTCCACAGATACGCAGTATTTT
j_call: TRBJ2-3
d_call: TRBD2
v_call: TRBV18
clone_size: many

cdr3_aa: CASKWTESNQPQHF
cdr3_nt: TGTGCCAGCAAATGGACGGAAAGCAATCAGCCCCAGCATTTT
j_call: TRBJ1-5
d_call: NA
v_call: TRBV2
clone_size: many

cdr3_aa: CASKTVNTGDLFF
cdr3_nt: TGTGCCAGCAAGACAGTAAACACCGGGGATCTGTTTTTT
j_call: TRBJ2-2
d_call: NA
v_call: TRBV7-9
clone_size: NA

cdr3_aa: CASSKTGRDEQYF
cdr3_nt: TGTGCCAGTTCAAAGACAGGGCGGGACGAGCAGTACTTC
j_call: TRBJ2-7
d_call: TRBD1
v_call: TRBV6-1
clone_size: many

cdr3_aa: CASSAPRDRGQHEQFF
cdr3_nt: TGTGCCAGCAGTGCACCCCGGGACAGGGGGCAGCATGAGCAGTTCTTC
j_call: TRBJ2-1
d_call: TRBD1
v_call: TRBV28
clone_size: many

cdr3_aa: CASSSSGGGLYNQPQHF
cdr3_nt: TGTGCCAGCAGTTCTAGCGGGGGCGGGCTCTACAATCAGCCCCAGCATTTT
j_call: TRBJ1-5
d_call: NA
v_call: TRBV28
clone_size: NA

cdr3_aa: CASSYSGTLNTEAFF
cdr3_nt: TGTGCCAGCAGTTACTCGGGGACACTTAACACTGAAGCTTTCTTT
j_call: TRBJ1-1
d_call: NA
v_call: TRBV6-2/TRBV6-3
clone_size: NA

cdr3_aa: CASSLRQGTKETQYF
cdr3_nt: TGCGCCAGCAGCCTTAGACAGGGGACGAAAGAGACCCAGTACTTC
j_call: TRBJ2-5
d_call: TRBD1
v_call: TRBV4-1
clone_size: many

cdr3_aa: CASSVGGYGYTF
cdr3_nt: TGTGCCAGCAGTGTCGGAGGCTATGGCTACACCTTC
j_call: TRBJ1-2
d_call: NA
v_call: TRBV6-1
clone_size: many

cdr3_aa: CAWSPDRMGGYTF
cdr3_nt: TGTGCCTGGAGTCCGGACAGAATGGGAGGCTACACCTTC
j_call: TRBJ1-2
d_call: NA
v_call: TRBV30
clone_size: many

cdr3_aa: CASSPLTPTSTDTQYF
cdr3_nt: TGTGCCAGCAGTCCACTCACTCCGACTAGCACAGATACGCAGTATTTT
j_call: TRBJ2-3
d_call: NA
v_call: TRBV2
clone_size: many

cdr3_aa: CASSWSGGASDTQYF
cdr3_nt: TGTGCCAGCAGCTGGAGCGGGGGGGCTTCAGATACGCAGTATTTT
j_call: TRBJ2-3
d_call: TRBD2
v_call: TRBV5-4
clone_size: NA

cdr3_aa: CASSKGTGQNYGYTF
cdr3_nt: TGTGCCAGCAGCAAAGGGACGGGGCAAAACTATGGCTACACCTTC
j_call: TRBJ1-2
d_call: NA
v_call: TRBV5-6
clone_size: many

cdr3_aa: CSVDLAGTQYF
cdr3_nt: TGCAGCGTTGATTTAGCGGGTACGCAGTATTTT
j_call: TRBJ2-3
d_call: TRBD2
v_call: TRBV29-1
clone_size: many

cdr3_aa: CASSYEGTASGNTIYF
cdr3_nt: TGCGCCAGCAGCTATGAAGGGACAGCCTCTGGAAACACCATATATTTT
j_call: TRBJ1-3
d_call: TRBD1
v_call: TRBV5-1
clone_size: NA

cdr3_aa: CASSLIPTGSSYNEQFF
cdr3_nt: TGTGCCAGCAGCTTAATCCCCACAGGTAGCTCCTACAATGAGCAGTTCTTC
j_call: TRBJ2-1
d_call: NA
v_call: TRBV7-9
clone_size: many